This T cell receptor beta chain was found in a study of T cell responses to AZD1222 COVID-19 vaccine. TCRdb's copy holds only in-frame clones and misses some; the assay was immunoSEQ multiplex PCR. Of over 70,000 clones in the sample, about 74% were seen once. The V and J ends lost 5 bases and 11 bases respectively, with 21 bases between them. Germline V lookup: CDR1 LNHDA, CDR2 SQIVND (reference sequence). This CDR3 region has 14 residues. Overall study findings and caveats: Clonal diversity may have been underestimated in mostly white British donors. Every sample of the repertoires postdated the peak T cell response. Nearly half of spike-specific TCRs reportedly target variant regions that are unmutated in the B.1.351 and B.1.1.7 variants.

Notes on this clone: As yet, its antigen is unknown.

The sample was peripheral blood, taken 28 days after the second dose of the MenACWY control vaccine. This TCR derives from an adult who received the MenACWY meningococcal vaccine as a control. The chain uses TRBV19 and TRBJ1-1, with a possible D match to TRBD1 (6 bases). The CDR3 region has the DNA TGTGCCAGTAGTGACGGGACAAATTTTCCTTGGGCTTTCTTT. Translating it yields CASSDGTNFPWAFF. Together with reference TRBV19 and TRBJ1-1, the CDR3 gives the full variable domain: DGGITQSPKYLFRKEGQNVTLSCEQNLNHDAMYWYRQDPGQGLRLIYYSQIVNDFQKGDIAEGYSVSREKKESFPLTVTSAQKNPTAFYLCASSDGTNFPWAFFGQGTRLTVV.